This T cell receptor (beta chain) was sequenced during a study of T cell changes during pregnancy in multiple sclerosis. Profiled with immunoSEQ multiplex PCR; TCRdb holds only in-frame clones, not every one. The sample gives roughly 99,000 clones, roughly 92% of which show up once; about 0.78% is in the top ten. The CDR3 covers 17 residues. Germline loops: CDR1 LGHNA, CDR2 YSLEER. V lost 4 bases to trimming and J lost 0 bases; unmatched junction nucleotides: 3. The chain has TRBV4-3 and TRBJ2-1; TRBD2 matches at 13 bases. This TCR was sampled from a female donor in good health, enrolled as a control in a pregnancy study. The specimen was peripheral blood, collected in the third trimester of pregnancy. CDR3 DNA sequence: TGCGCCAGCAGCCCAAGGACTAGCGGGGGCTCCTACAATGAGCAGTTCTTC. As protein: CASSPRTSGGSYNEQFF.